The 25 T cell receptor beta chains reported below all come from one sample, sequenced in a study of radiation and T cells in renal cell carcinoma. The time point: blood 4 weeks post-SBRT, at nephrectomy. Treatment described: 15 Gy SBRT to primary tumor, nephrectomy 4 weeks later. TCRdb's table, derived via immunoSEQ multiplex PCR, lists solely in-frame clones and lacks some. The sample lists around 140,000 clones, about 86% occurring once. The sample consisted of blood, taken from a patient whose treatment included radiotherapy and nephrectomy. These receptors originate from a woman aged 45-60 years with renal cell carcinoma.

CDR3 sequence (DNA): TGTGCCAGCAGTTTCCTGGGCGGGCGGGAAGGTGAGCAGTTCTTC. As protein: CASSFLGGREGEQFF. The chain carries TRBV27 and TRBJ2-1, with a tentative D call TRBD2 (6 bases). This CDR3 is 15 amino acids long. Trimming stripped 3 bases from V and 9 bases from J, with 18 bases between. Germline V lookup: CDR1 MNHEY, CDR2 SMNVEV (reference sequence).

The V gene is TRBV7-9, the J gene TRBJ2-2; D remains unclear. The CDR3 consists of 13 residues. CDR1 is SEHNR, CDR2 FQNEAQ, per germline (reference sequence). Trimming left V 3 bases short and J 1 base short, with 3 bases between. CDR3 in DNA: TGTGCCAGCAGCTTGTGGAACACCGGGGAGCTGTTTTTT. It encodes CASSLWNTGELFF.

The rearrangement joins TRBV5-4 to TRBJ2-1, with TRBD2 matching 11 bases. CDR1 and CDR2 from the germline V gene are SGHNT and YYREEE (reference sequence). The V segment lost 2 bases and the J segment 9 bases; nucleotides outside the gene matches: 7. The CDR3 runs to 15 residues. CDR3 amino acids: CASSFKGLAGGEQFF. The CDR3, as DNA: TGTGCCAGCAGCTTTAAGGGGCTAGCGGGGGGTGAGCAGTTCTTC.

The V call is TRBV5-1, the J call TRBJ2-3; 12 bases line up with TRBD2. Looked up from germline, CDR1 is SGHRS and CDR2 is YFSETQ. The CDR3 consists of 15 residues. Losses at the gene ends were 3 bases for V and 3 bases for J; bases not matched to a gene: 2. DNA for the CDR3: TGCGCCAGCAGCTCCCTAGCGGGGGGGACAGATACGCAGTATTTT. Its protein is CASSSLAGGTDTQYF.

The rearrangement links TRBV5-4 to TRBJ1-3, with 9 positions matching TRBD1. Germline-derived CDR1 and CDR2 are SGHNT and YYREEE (reference sequence). The J segment lost 2 bases and the V segment lost 4 bases, leaving 7 bases of the junction unmatched. This CDR3 contains 16 residues. The CDR3 here is CASSPGQGRAGNTIYF. CDR3 coding DNA: TGTGCCAGCAGCCCCGGACAGGGGCGAGCTGGAAACACCATATATTTT.

The V and J genes are TRBV6-5 and TRBJ2-7; D is possibly TRBD2 (5 bases). Germline V CDR1 and CDR2: MNHEY, SVGAGI. Trimming stripped 5 bases from V and 0 bases from J, with 11 bases between. The CDR3 has 14 amino acids. For the CDR3, the DNA is TGTGCCAGCAGTAAGGACTGGAGCTCCTACGAGCAGTACTTC. It specifies CASSKDWSSYEQYF.

The chain joins TRBV30 to TRBJ2-5; a possible D gene is TRBD1 (5 bases). With 3 bases removed from V and 9 bases from J, the gap between germline ends came to 11 bases. The germline gives CDR1 GTSNPN, CDR2 SVGIG (reference sequence). The CDR3 has 11 residues. The CDR3 region is CAWSTQVAQYF. CDR3 nucleotides: TGTGCCTGGAGCACACAGGTGGCCCAGTACTTC.

The chain carries TRBV6-6 and TRBJ2-7, with 8 bases fitting TRBD1. The CDR3 spans 14 residues. V shed 5 bases, J shed 0 bases, and the junction held 3 bases outside the gene matches. In germline, CDR1 is MNHNY, CDR2 SVGAGI (reference sequence). CDR3 sequence: CASSLDRVSYEQYF. Here the CDR3 DNA reads TGTGCCAGCAGTCTGGACAGGGTCTCCTACGAGCAGTACTTC.

This chain uses TRBV6-5 with TRBJ2-7, with D possibly matching TRBD2 (6 bases). The CDR3 has 14 residues. CDR1 is MNHEY and CDR2 is SVGAGI in the germline V gene. The germline V and J ends were trimmed by 6 bases and 4 bases, with 16 bases remaining between them. CDR3 amino acids: CASSAGLEGYEQYF. DNA of the CDR3: TGTGCCAGCAGCGCGGGACTGGAGGGATACGAGCAGTACTTC.

This rearrangement joins TRBV10-3 to TRBJ2-4; no clear D. The germline V and J ends were trimmed by 3 bases and 10 bases, with 7 bases remaining between them. Germline V lookup: CDR1 ENHRY, CDR2 SYGVKD. The CDR3 totals 11 residues. CDR3 sequence (DNA): TGTGCCATCAGTGACCAGACTATTCAGTACTTC. The encoded protein is CAISDQTIQYF.

The CDR3 spells CAISESLTGGAKETQYF. CDR3 nucleotides: TGTGCCATCAGTGAGTCCTTGACAGGGGGCGCGAAAGAGACCCAGTACTTC. This chain joins TRBV10-3 and TRBJ2-5; 10 bases agree with TRBD1. Germline CDR1 ENHRY, CDR2 SYGVKD. The V and J ends lost 0 bases and 3 bases, in that order; junction bases with no gene match: 7. The CDR3 is 17 amino acids.

The rearrangement uses TRBV19 and TRBJ1-1; D gene uncertain. The V end lost 4 bases, the J end lost 5 bases, and 11 bases lay between the germline ends. This CDR3 has 13 residues. Germline V gives CDR1 LNHDA, CDR2 SQIVND (reference sequence). CDR3 DNA sequence: TGTGCCAGTAGTACCTCCGGGAGGACTGAAGCTTTCTTT. Protein sequence: CASSTSGRTEAFF. Looking up the rest from reference TRBV19 and TRBJ1-1 gives the full variable domain: DGGITQSPKYLFRKEGQNVTLSCEQNLNHDAMYWYRQDPGQGLRLIYYSQIVNDFQKGDIAEGYSVSREKKESFPLTVTSAQKNPTAFYLCASSTSGRTEAFFGQGTRLTVV.

Turning to this clone: Other nucleotide sequences from this sample produce the same CDR3. The V and J genes are TRBV18 and TRBJ2-7; 10 nucleotides align to TRBD1. Germline CDR1 and CDR2: KGHSH and LQKENI. The length of the CDR3 is 14 residues. The junction had 3 bases not matched to a gene; V was cut back by 5 bases and J by 2 bases. The CDR3 DNA sequence: TGTGCCAGCTCATCCGGGACAGGGGCCTACGAGCAGTACTTC. Its translation: CASSSGTGAYEQYF.

CDR3 protein: CASSLSGRRLSGYTF. CDR3 in DNA: TGTGCCAGCAGCTTGTCCGGACGGAGACTCTCGGGCTACACCTTC. The rearrangement links TRBV5-4 to TRBJ1-2; no clear D. This CDR3 contains 15 residues. V was trimmed by 1 base and J by 8 bases, leaving 18 bases between them. Germline lookup yields CDR1 SGHNT and CDR2 YYREEE (reference sequence).

The chain joins TRBV7-9 to TRBJ1-3, with TRBD1 identical over 8 bases. V lost 4 bases to trimming and J lost 2 bases; unmatched junction nucleotides: 7. From germline, CDR1 is SEHNR and CDR2 FQNEAQ (reference sequence). The CDR3 consists of 16 residues. CDR3 nucleotide sequence: TGTGCCAGCAGCTCGGACAGGGCATACACTGGAAACACCATATATTTT. Its translation: CASSSDRAYTGNTIYF.

V gene TRBV28 combines with J gene TRBJ2-4, with 9 bases identical to TRBD1. Germline V gene lookup returns CDR1 MDHEN and CDR2 SYDVKM. The length of the CDR3 is 19 residues. V trimming: 8 bases; J trimming: 0 bases; junction bases outside the gene matches: 17. The CDR3 is CASRPRTGQGGRAKNIQYF. The CDR3 DNA sequence: TGTGCCAGCCGTCCGCGTACGGGACAGGGAGGGAGAGCCAAAAACATTCAGTACTTC.

This chain links TRBV15 with TRBJ2-7; no firm D call. The CDR3 length is 13 residues. Germline V gives CDR1 LNHNV, CDR2 YYDKDF (reference sequence). The V end lost 0 bases, the J end lost 4 bases, and 7 bases lay between the germline ends. CDR3 nucleotides: TGTGCCACCAGCAGAGAAGTGGGGTACGAGCAGTACTTC. Its translation is CATSREVGYEQYF.

The CDR3 protein is CASSFLRGHQPQHF. CDR3 bases: TGTGCCAGCAGTTTCCTAAGGGGTCATCAGCCCCAGCATTTT. The chain couples TRBV28 to TRBJ1-5; D may be TRBD1 (5 bases). The V gene lost 3 bases and the J gene lost 5 bases, with 11 bases spanning the gap. The CDR3 loop spans 14 amino acids. The V gene's germline CDR1 is MDHEN and CDR2 SYDVKM.

This rearrangement joins TRBV27 to TRBJ1-5; TRBD1 aligns across 11 bases. CDR1 and CDR2 (germline): MNHEY, SMNVEV (reference sequence). Germline trimming cut 5 bases from V and 1 base from J; bases unmatched to any gene: 4. The CDR3 length is 16 residues. The CDR3: CASSPWTGGSNQPQHF. The CDR3 DNA sequence: TGTGCCAGCAGTCCTTGGACAGGGGGCAGCAATCAGCCCCAGCATTTT.

This CDR3 is CASSLAVAEETQYF. The CDR3 nucleotides are TGTGCCAGCAGCTTAGCGGTGGCCGAAGAGACCCAGTACTTC. The chain links TRBV7-2 to TRBJ2-5; D unresolved. This CDR3 has 14 residues. Looked up from germline, CDR1 is SGHTA and CDR2 is FQGNSA. With 0 bases removed from V and 3 bases from J, the gap between germline ends came to 8 bases.

The chain employs TRBV7-2 and TRBJ2-1; D remains unclear. This CDR3 comprises 16 residues. CDR1 and CDR2 from the germline V gene are SGHTA and FQGNSA. The V end was cut by 2 bases, the J end by 6 bases, with 17 bases between. CDR3 in amino acids: CASSLSPAPGVNEQFF. CDR3 nucleotides: TGTGCCAGCAGCTTATCACCGGCCCCTGGGGTCAATGAGCAGTTCTTC.

V is TRBV11-2 and J is TRBJ1-2; a weak D match, TRBD1 (6 bases). The CDR3 is 13 residues long. V dropped 6 bases and J dropped 8 bases, with 16 bases sitting between them. Per the germline V gene, CDR1 is SGHAT and CDR2 is FQNNGV. CDR3 protein: CASREGGLRGYTF. CDR3 sequence (DNA): TGTGCCAGCAGAGAGGGGGGCTTGAGAGGCTACACCTTC.

This sequence joins TRBV6-5 and TRBJ2-3; TRBD1 matches at 12 bases. CDR3 length: 16 amino acids. Trimming cost V 4 bases and J 2 bases; bases outside gene matches: 4. Germline V gene sequence: CDR1 MNHEY, CDR2 SVGAGI. The CDR3 region is CASSFGDRGHTDTQYF. The DNA for the CDR3 is TGTGCCAGCAGTTTTGGGGACAGGGGGCACACAGATACGCAGTATTTT.

The chain is built from TRBV25-1 and TRBJ1-1; D gene ambiguous. CDR3 size: 11 residues. CDR1 is MGHDK, CDR2 SYGVNS, per germline. Trimming took 4 bases from V and 11 from J, leaving 11 bases between them. The CDR3 loop is CASSVHEVAFF. CDR3 DNA: TGTGCCAGCAGTGTCCACGAGGTGGCTTTCTTT.

This chain connects TRBV28 to TRBJ2-1, with 8 bases matching TRBD2. This CDR3 is built from 16 residues. CDR1 and CDR2 (germline): MDHEN, SYDVKM. With V trimmed by 7 bases and J by 0 bases, 8 bases remained unmatched. The CDR3 here is CASTKSGTSSYNEQFF. CDR3 in DNA: TGTGCCAGCACGAAATCCGGGACTAGCTCCTACAATGAGCAGTTCTTC.